This passage covers 20 T cell receptor beta chains from one sample sequenced in a study of metastatic and nonmetastatic thyroid tumors (TCRdb year 2020). Receptor amplification or capture employed PCR. Sequenced on an Illumina HiSeq 4000. TCRdb applied fastp at Q25 and MiXCR to the public reads, then kept only in-frame beta chains. Here the sample has 23,000 or so clones; about a fifth occur a single time. The ten most abundant clones make up about 26% of the sample. None of the patients had been given any treatment before thyroid surgery. Sample: blood. These receptors originate from a female donor with papillary thyroid cancer or a benign thyroid nodule (not recorded which). Some clones in this sample may be carry-over from other donors' samples.

This clone was observed many times. A much larger clone lies a single base off, so this may be a read error. Within the sample, other DNA sequences also encode this same CDR3. This chain connects TRBV2 to TRBJ1-3, with D maybe TRBD1 (6 bases). CDR1 and CDR2 from the germline V gene are SNHLY and FYNNEI. CDR3 size: 13 residues. V was shortened by 6 bases and J by 7 bases, with 13 bases between the two germline ends. The CDR3 region is CASRGTFRNTIYF. CDR3 sequence (DNA): TGTGCCAGCAGGGGGACATTTAGGAACACCATATATTTT.

J is TRBJ2-5 and V is TRBV7-6; D remains ambiguous. Trimming removed 2 bases from V and 4 bases from J, with 11 bases in between. Germline loops: CDR1 SGHVS, CDR2 FNYEAQ. This CDR3 has 14 residues. The CDR3 reads CASSLLSVLETQYF. The CDR3 DNA reads as TGTGCCAGCAGCTTATTGAGCGTACTAGAGACCCAGTACTTC.

This clone came up a few times. J is TRBJ2-1 and V is TRBV6-2 or TRBV6-3; no definite D call. Deletions cut 4 bases from V and 13 bases from J, with 23 bases between. Germline-derived CDR1 and CDR2 are MNHEY and SVGEGT. The CDR3 runs to 15 residues. CDR3 sequence reads: CASSSRRSSYNYQFF. In DNA, the CDR3 is TGTGCCAGCAGTTCCCGTCGGTCCTCCTACAATTATCAGTTCTTC.

Of note for this clone: At one end, the junction sequence differs from germline, possibly due to a read error. J is TRBJ2-2 and V is TRBV28; the D gene is possibly TRBD2 (5 bases). Germline V lookup: CDR1 MDHEN, CDR2 SYDVKM. This CDR3 spans 16 amino acids. The CDR3 region has the DNA TGTGCCAGCAGTTTCGAGAACACACGACACGCCGGGGAGATGTTTTTT. It is translated as CASSFENTRHAGEMFF.

There are a few counts of this clone. The chain joins TRBV6-1 to TRBJ1-4; D is uncertain. The CDR3 extends over 15 amino acids. From germline, CDR1 is MNHNS and CDR2 SASEGT. The V end lost 2 bases, the J end lost 8 bases, and 15 bases lay between the germline ends. In nucleotides, the CDR3 is TGTGCCAGCAGTGAATATGGGGTCTCGGGGGAAAAACTGTTTTTT. It specifies CASSEYGVSGEKLFF.

The chain uses TRBV7-8 and TRBJ1-2, with D tentatively TRBD1 (5 bases). The germline V and J ends were trimmed by 2 bases and 4 bases, with 14 bases remaining between them. The CDR3 is 15 residues long. Germline loops: CDR1 SGHVS, CDR2 FQNEAQ. CDR3 sequence reads: CASSLPGMGLYGYTF. In DNA form, the CDR3 reads TGTGCCAGCAGCTTACCCGGCATGGGGCTCTATGGCTACACCTTC. Supplemented by reference TRBV7-8 and TRBJ1-2, the full variable domain reads GAGVSQSPRYKVAKRGQDVALRCDPISGHVSLFWYQQALGQGPEFLTYFQNEAQLDKSGLPSDRFFAERPEGSVSTLKIQRTQQEDSAVYLCASSLPGMGLYGYTFGSGTRLTVV.

This clone came up once. This CDR3 is also generated by other DNA sequences in the sample. The chain has TRBV11-2 and TRBJ2-1; perhaps TRBD1 as D (6 bases). Germline values: CDR1 SGHAT, CDR2 FQNNGV. Trimming took off 5 bases at V and 7 bases at J, with 21 bases between the two ends. The CDR3 has 16 amino acids. Written as DNA, the CDR3 is TGTGCCAGCAGCCCAAGAGGGGGTGGGGGAGTGAATGAGCAGTTCTTC. This translates into CASSPRGGGGVNEQFF.

Concerning this clone: A much larger clone is a single base away; this may be a read error. The chain uses TRBV11-3 and TRBJ2-5, with D possibly matching TRBD1 (5 bases). CDR1 and CDR2 (germline): SGHNT, YENEEA. V lost 7 bases and J lost 3, with 18 bases in between. This CDR3 is built from 15 residues. Here the CDR3 reads CASTRGRSWKETQYF. The CDR3, as DNA: TGTGCCAGCACAAGGGGTCGGTCATGGAAAGAGACCCAGTACTTC.

This clone was seen at least ten times. The V and J genes are TRBV11-1 and TRBJ2-1; D might be TRBD2 (6 bases). The CDR3 covers 16 residues. Germline-derived CDR1 and CDR2 are SGHAT and FQDESV (reference sequence). The V end lost 1 base, the J end lost 3 bases, and 13 bases lay between the germline ends. The DNA for the CDR3 is TGTGCCAGCAGCTTAGATGCGGGATTGCTCTACAATGAGCAGTTCTTC. Translation: CASSLDAGLLYNEQFF.

This clone came up many times. Since a much larger clone is just one base distant, this may be a read error. The sample carries other DNA sequences with the same CDR3. J is TRBJ2-1 and V is TRBV24-1, with D perhaps matching TRBD2 (6 bases). With 6 bases removed from V and 7 bases from J, the gap between germline ends came to 21 bases. The germline V gene has CDR1 KGHDR and CDR2 SFDVKD. This CDR3 is built from 16 residues. CDR3 sequence reads: CATSTPNSGGYNEQFF. CDR3 coding DNA: TGTGCCACCAGTACCCCGAATAGCGGAGGTTATAATGAGCAGTTCTTC.

In this sample, this clone turned up a few times. The rearrangement joins TRBV6-1 to TRBJ1-6, with TRBD1 as a possible D gene (5 bases). CDR1 and CDR2 from the germline V gene are MNHNS and SASEGT. The V gene lost 4 bases and the J gene lost 9 bases, with 19 bases spanning the gap. This CDR3 has 16 amino acids. In DNA form, the CDR3 reads TGTGCCAGCAGTGTAGAAGCCCTAGGGGTTTGTTCACCCCTCCACTTT. Translation gives CASSVEALGVCSPLHF.

The genes are TRBV12-3 or TRBV12-4 and TRBJ1-5; 8 bases are a match to TRBD1. This CDR3 has 16 residues. J was trimmed by 7 bases and V by 6 bases; bases with no gene match: 14. The CDR3: CASSLLTGQGGQPQHF. The CDR3, as DNA: TGTGCCAGCAGCCTCTTAACCGGACAGGGAGGGCAGCCCCAGCATTTT.

In its sample, this clone was seen many times. The CDR3 here is CASSYSWGDEQFF. For the CDR3, the DNA is TGTGCCAGCAGTTACTCTTGGGGCGATGAGCAGTTCTTC. The rearrangement links TRBV6-5 to TRBJ2-1, with a possible D match to TRBD1 (5 bases). Trimming cost V 0 bases and J 8 bases, with 8 bases left between them. CDR1 is MNHEY and CDR2 is SVGAGI in the germline V gene. The CDR3 is 13 residues long.

This clone appeared many times. The J gene is TRBJ1-5, the V gene TRBV12-3 or TRBV12-4; D gene unclear. The length of the CDR3 is 12 residues. The ends were cut back, 6 bases at V and 7 bases at J, with 10 bases in the middle. CDR3 region: CASRGDTQPQHF. In nucleotides, the CDR3 is TGTGCCAGCAGGGGAGACACCCAGCCCCAGCATTTT.

This clone is termed medium-sized. This chain joins TRBV4-3 and TRBJ2-6, with D perhaps TRBD1 (5 bases). V gave up 0 bases and J gave up 2 bases, with 8 bases separating them. CDR3 size: 16 residues. In germline, CDR1 is LGHNA, CDR2 YSLEER. In nucleotides, the CDR3 is TGCGCCAGCAGCCAAGACCAGGGAACTGGGGCCAACGTCCTGACTTTC. This sequence encodes CASSQDQGTGANVLTF.

Of note for this clone: One end of the junction varies from germline; a read error may be responsible. V is TRBV20-1 and J is TRBJ2-7, with TRBD2 matching over 9 bases. Germline V gene sequence: CDR1 DFQATT, CDR2 SNEGSKA (reference sequence). The CDR3 loop spans 14 amino acids. CDR3 region: CSALPGLAGYEHYF. DNA for the CDR3: TGCAGTGCCCTCCCAGGTCTAGCGGGATACGAGCATTACTTC.

This clone was seen many times. The chain carries TRBV20-1 and TRBJ2-6; D remains ambiguous. The CDR3 loop spans 17 amino acids. V lost 0 bases, J lost 3 bases, and 15 bases lay in between. CDR1 and CDR2 from the germline V gene are DFQATT and SNEGSKA (reference sequence). CDR3 region: CSARDSPSEDGANVLTF. The CDR3 DNA follows: TGCAGTGCTAGAGATTCCCCCAGTGAGGATGGGGCCAACGTCCTGACTTTC.

There are many counts of this clone. The chain recombines TRBV4-2 with TRBJ1-1, with D perhaps matching TRBD1 (5 bases). The V gene's germline CDR1 is LGHNA and CDR2 YNFKEQ. CDR3 length: 14 amino acids. Trimming took off 0 bases at V and 10 bases at J, with 15 bases between the two ends. The CDR3 bases are TGTGCCAGCAGCCAAGATACCCAGGGAGTTCGAGCTTTCTTT. It specifies CASSQDTQGVRAFF.

This clone was recorded at least ten times. The chain recombines TRBV11-3 with TRBJ2-2; TRBD1 might be the D (5 bases). CDR3 length equals 14 residues. CDR1 SGHNT and CDR2 YENEEA come from the germline V gene. V was pared by 5 bases and J by 1 base, with 8 bases between. The CDR3 here is CASSPGQNTGELFF. The CDR3 DNA reads as TGTGCCAGCAGCCCCGGACAGAACACCGGGGAGCTGTTTTTT.

V gene TRBV28 combines with J gene TRBJ1-5; D perhaps matches TRBD1 (5 bases). This CDR3 has 11 residues. CDR1 MDHEN and CDR2 SYDVKM come from the germline V gene. Trimming removed 10 bases from V and 7 bases from J, with 11 bases in between. The chain's CDR3 is CATSGGQPQHF. The CDR3 DNA reads as TGTGCCACCTCCGGGGGGCAGCCCCAGCATTTT.